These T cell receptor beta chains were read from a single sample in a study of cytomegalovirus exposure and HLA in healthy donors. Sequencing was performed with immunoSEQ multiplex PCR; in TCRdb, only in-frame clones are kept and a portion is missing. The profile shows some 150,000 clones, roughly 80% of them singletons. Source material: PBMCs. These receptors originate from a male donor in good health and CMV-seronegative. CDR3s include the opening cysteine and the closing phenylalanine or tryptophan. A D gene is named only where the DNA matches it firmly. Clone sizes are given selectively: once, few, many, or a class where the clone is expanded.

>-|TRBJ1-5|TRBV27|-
CASSSRGNQPQHF
TGTGCCAGCAGTTCCAGGGGCAATCAGCCCCAGCATTTT
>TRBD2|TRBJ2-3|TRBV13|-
CASSAPGSGADTQYF
TGTGCCAGCAGCGCCCCGGGAAGCGGGGCAGATACGCAGTATTTT
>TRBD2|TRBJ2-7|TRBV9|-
CASSALAGGPGEQYF
TGTGCCAGCAGCGCACTAGCGGGGGGGCCTGGGGAGCAGTACTTC
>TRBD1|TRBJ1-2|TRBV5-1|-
CASSPSTGVPNGYTF
TGCGCCAGCAGCCCTTCGACAGGGGTGCCGAATGGCTACACCTTC
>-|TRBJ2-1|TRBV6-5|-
CASSYSRRGSEQFF
TGTGCCAGCAGTTACTCGAGGAGGGGAAGTGAGCAGTTCTTC
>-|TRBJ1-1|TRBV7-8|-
CASSLWGGEGTEAFF
TGTGCCAGCAGCTTATGGGGAGGGGAGGGCACTGAAGCTTTCTTT
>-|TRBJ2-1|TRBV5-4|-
CASSLMADEQFF
TGTGCCAGCAGCTTGATGGCAGATGAGCAGTTCTTC
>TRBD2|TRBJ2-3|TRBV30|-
CAWSTTRTSGRADTQYF
TGTGCCTGGAGTACTACGCGGACTAGCGGGAGGGCCGACACGCAGTATTTT
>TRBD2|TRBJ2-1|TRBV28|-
CASSGLAGSNEQFF
TGTGCCAGCAGTGGGCTAGCGGGAAGCAATGAGCAGTTCTTC
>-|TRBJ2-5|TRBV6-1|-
CASSEVAPRETQYF
TGTGCCAGCAGTGAAGTAGCCCCGCGCGAGACCCAGTACTTC
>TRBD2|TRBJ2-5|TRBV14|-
CASSHLLSGSRGTQYF
TGTGCCAGCAGCCACCTACTAAGCGGGAGCCGTGGGACCCAGTACTTC
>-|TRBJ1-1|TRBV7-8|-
CASSSDSKLVSTEAFF
TGTGCCAGCAGCTCCGACTCCAAACTAGTGAGCACTGAAGCTTTCTTT
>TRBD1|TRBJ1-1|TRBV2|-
CASSERRDSEAFF
TGTGCCAGCAGTGAACGCAGGGACAGTGAAGCTTTCTTT
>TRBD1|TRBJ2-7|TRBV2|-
CASSESRGLTYEQYF
TGTGCCAGCAGCGAGAGCAGGGGGTTGACCTACGAGCAGTACTTC
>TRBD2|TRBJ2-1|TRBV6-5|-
CASRQLAGYNEQFF
TGTGCCAGCAGGCAACTAGCGGGGTACAATGAGCAGTTCTTC
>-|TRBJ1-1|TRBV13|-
CASTLQGNTEAFF
TGTGCCAGCACATTACAGGGTAACACTGAAGCTTTCTTT
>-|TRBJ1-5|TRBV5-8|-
CASSLNRVRNQPQHF
TGTGCCAGCAGCTTGAACAGGGTGCGCAATCAGCCCCAGCATTTT
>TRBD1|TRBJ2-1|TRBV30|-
CAWSVGQGYNEQFF
TGTGCCTGGAGTGTAGGACAGGGTTACAATGAGCAGTTCTTC
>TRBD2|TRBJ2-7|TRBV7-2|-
CASSLSASGSYEQYF
TGTGCCAGCAGCTTATCGGCTAGCGGTTCCTACGAGCAGTACTTC
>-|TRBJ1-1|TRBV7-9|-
CSSRTFPGTEAFF
TGTTCCAGCAGGACTTTCCCTGGTACTGAAGCTTTCTTT
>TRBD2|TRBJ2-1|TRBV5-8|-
CASSPPGLAGSGAYNEQFF
TGTGCCAGCAGCCCGCCGGGACTAGCGGGATCGGGGGCCTACAATGAGCAGTTCTTC
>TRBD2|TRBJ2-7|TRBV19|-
CASSIVAAGITYEQYF
TGTGCCAGTAGTATAGTAGCAGCGGGGATCACCTACGAGCAGTACTTC
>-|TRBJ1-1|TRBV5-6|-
CASSFPGAMNTEAFF
TGTGCCAGCAGCTTTCCCGGAGCTATGAACACTGAAGCTTTCTTT
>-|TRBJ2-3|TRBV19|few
CASSIQGDTQYF
TGTGCCAGTAGTATACAGGGAGATACGCAGTATTTT
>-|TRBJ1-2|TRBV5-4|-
CASSLSGGQGGYTF
TGTGCCAGCAGCTTGTCCGGGGGGCAGGGTGGCTACACCTTC
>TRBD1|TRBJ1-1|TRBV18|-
CASSPQFEGRGQGAENTEAFF
TGTGCCAGCTCACCACAATTTGAAGGTCGGGGACAGGGGGCGGAGAACACTGAAGCTTTCTTT
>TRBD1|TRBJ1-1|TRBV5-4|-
CASSLVLAGGQNTEAFF
TGTGCCAGCAGCTTGGTATTGGCAGGGGGCCAGAACACTGAAGCTTTCTTT
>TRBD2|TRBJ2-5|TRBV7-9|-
CASSLFSSGGREETQYF
TGTGCCAGCAGCTTATTTTCTAGCGGGGGACGGGAAGAGACCCAGTACTTC
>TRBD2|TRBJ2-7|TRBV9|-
CASSVQSGSSYEQYF
TGTGCCAGCAGCGTACAAAGCGGGAGCTCCTACGAGCAGTACTTC
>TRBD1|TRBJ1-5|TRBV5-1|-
CASRPGQDSNQPQHF
TGCGCCAGCAGACCAGGACAGGATAGCAATCAGCCCCAGCATTTT
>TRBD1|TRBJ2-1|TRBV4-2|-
CASSQGTGYNEQFF
TGTGCCAGCAGCCAAGGGACAGGATACAATGAGCAGTTCTTC
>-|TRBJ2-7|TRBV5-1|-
CASSLASGQGGEQYF
TGCGCCAGCAGCTTGGCCAGCGGGCAAGGCGGGGAGCAGTACTTC
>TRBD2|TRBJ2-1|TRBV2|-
CASSPTSGGSYNEQFF
TGTGCCAGCAGTCCAACTAGCGGGGGCTCCTACAATGAGCAGTTCTTC
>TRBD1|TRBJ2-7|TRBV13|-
CASSRTGSSYEQYF
TGTGCCAGCAGCCGGACAGGGAGCTCCTACGAGCAGTACTTC
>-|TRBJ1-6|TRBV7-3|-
CASSSDGGFNSPLHF
TGTGCCAGCAGCTCCGACGGCGGATTTAATTCACCCCTCCACTTT
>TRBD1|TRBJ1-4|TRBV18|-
CASSRVQQGAREKLFF
TGTGCCAGCTCACGAGTCCAACAGGGGGCGCGGGAAAAACTGTTTTTT
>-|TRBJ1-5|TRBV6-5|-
CASSILQNQPQHF
TGTGCCAGCAGTATACTTCAAAATCAGCCCCAGCATTTT
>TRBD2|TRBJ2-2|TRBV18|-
CASSPGLSGQNTGELFF
TGTGCCAGCTCACCGGGGCTTAGCGGGCAGAACACCGGGGAGCTGTTTTTT